This T cell receptor (beta chain) came from a study of molecular identifiers for immune sequencing clone quantification (dated by TCRdb to 2016 to 2018). The study in broad terms: For a replicate experiment, RNA from roughly 21,000 or 96,000 naive CD8 T cells was divided into five aliquots, of which four were sequenced. This methods study benchmarked molecular-identifier clustering-based TCR repertoire sequencing (MIDCIRS) and TCR RNA copy counting, using CD8 T cells to do so.

General conclusions and limits of the study: Highly expanded clone sizes could be underestimated if identical TCR molecules share a barcode. Spiked-in Jurkat TCR RNA equal to a single cell's worth was reported to be detectable even within 1,100,000 naive CD8 T cells. The naive libraries included spiked-in Jurkat TCR RNA (roughly nine copies' worth), and this Jurkat TCR RNA is not part of the donor repertoire. In CMV-specific effector cells, clones with more than 20 RNA copies accounted for over 99% of molecules, whereas in naive cells such clones accounted for under 1%. Approximately 3 recovered TCR RNA copies per cell were obtained by modeling, versus roughly 9.1 by digital PCR, implying a capture efficiency of 30% to 35%. When barcode sub-clustering was omitted, TCR diversity was inflated by chimeric consensus sequences, with chimeras reaching as high as 47%.

A remark on this clonotype: Its antigen target is currently unknown. Given a much more abundant clone one base away, this may be a read error.

Naive CD8 T cell libraries were made from around 20,000 to 1,000,000 sorted cells using 10%, 30% or 50% of purified RNA. On a BD FACSAria II, naive CD8 T cells were FACS-sorted as CD8+CD4-CCR7+CD45RA+ and collected into RLT Plus buffer. Roughly 10 TCR copies' worth of Jurkat RNA were spiked into about 20,000-1,100,000 naive CD8 T cell samples to test detection sensitivity. Enrichment of CD8 T cells was performed with RosetteSep CD8+ T Cell Enrichment Cocktail and Ficoll-Paque, after which ACK red cell lysis was carried out. To prepare the library, PCR was applied. Sequencing took place on a NextSeq 500. Bulk TCR libraries were prepared as previously described, using TCR primers listed in Table S5. The Qiagen AllPrep DNA/RNA kit was used to purify total RNA. Before any analysis, reads coming from multiple sequencing runs of the same library were combined into one pool. On the study's bioinformatics: Reads were retained only if their TCR constant sequence matched exactly, and those retained reads were trimmed to 150 nt and grouped according to their 12-nt molecular barcodes. Reads in each barcode group were sub-clustered using a 15% Levenshtein threshold, and a quality-weighted consensus sequence was built for each RNA molecule. Non-functional sequences were filtered out, along with any lower-count sequence sitting one edit away from another sequence. On the basis of fitting two negative binomial distributions, barcode sub-clusters with fewer than 20% of the maximum read count were discarded. TCRdb ran its own pipeline on the public reads, namely fastp trimming at Q25 and MiXCR clone calling, and kept in-frame beta chains. All rows with the same CDR3 protein become a single entry with the most common DNA and genes. These V and J calls originate from TCRdb's pipeline instead of the authors' own analysis. The sample table shows roughly 630,000 distinct CDR3 sequences, and about 25% are seen once. The top ten clonotypes cover 0.78% of the sample.

From the germline V gene, CDR1 is SGHDT and CDR2 is YYEEEE. Its CDR3 holds 17 amino acids, cysteine through phenylalanine. Solely the CDR3 DNA is kept, with 51 bases framed from the first base. Sequencing used naive CD8+ T cells from blood, with Jurkat cell RNA spiked in. Taken with the paper, the label for cell subset or site translates to: FACS-sorted CD8+CD4-CCR7+CD45RA+ naive T cells. This clonotype was obtained from a human donor in good health. Some libraries in this study had Jurkat cell RNA spiked in. Recombination linked TRBV5-6 to TRBJ2-3; the D gene is perhaps TRBD1, from 6 matching bases. The nucleotides read TGTGCCAGCAGCTTGGCGACAGGCCTCATTCTCACAGATACGCGGTATTTT. The translation is CASSLATGLILTDTRYF.